This T cell receptor beta chain was retrieved from a study of identical twins. Unmatched junction bases numbered 7, after V lost 6 bases and J lost 2 bases. Germline loops: CDR1 SGHRS, CDR2 YFSETQ. The CDR3 has 14 residues. TCRdb passed the 5' RACE reads through MiXCR, listing each CDR3 protein once. This table has some 760,000 distinct CDR3 sequences, around a sixth appearing once. The sample was also linked to a second study, of T cells expressing NK-cell markers.

The sequence derives from a woman aged 18-29 years in good health. Material: PBMCs. V is TRBV5-1 and J is TRBJ1-1, with TRBD1 matching 7 bases. The CDR3 region is CASKDEGANTEAFF. Here the CDR3 DNA reads TGCGCCAGCAAAGACGAGGGGGCTAACACTGAAGCTTTCTTT.